This T cell receptor beta chain came from a study of blood T cell repertoires in COVID-19. Study-wide background: T cells, B-cell-depleted T cells, or PBMCs provided the cDNA or gDNA that served as material.

Under the authors' procedure: Amplifying reference gene primers gave estimates of nucleated cell counts. The data were produced by immunoSEQ multiplex PCR, yet TCRdb's version contains in-frame clones alone and is incomplete. From that table come the V and J calls and clone size; the DNA was used to work out D and trimming. This table holds some 87,000 clones, around 83% found once. This clone was observed a handful of times. V was shortened by 5 bases and J by 4 bases, with 15 bases between the two germline ends. In germline, CDR1 is MNHEY, CDR2 SMNVEV (reference sequence). The CDR3 length is 15 residues.

The V call is TRBV27, the J call TRBJ1-5; D gene ambiguous. The sequencing input was peripheral blood. This sequence originates from an elderly man with active or convalescent COVID-19. The CDR3 DNA reads as TGTGCCAGCAGTCTCTTGGCCACTAGGAATCAGCCCCAGCATTTT. This sequence encodes CASSLLATRNQPQHF.